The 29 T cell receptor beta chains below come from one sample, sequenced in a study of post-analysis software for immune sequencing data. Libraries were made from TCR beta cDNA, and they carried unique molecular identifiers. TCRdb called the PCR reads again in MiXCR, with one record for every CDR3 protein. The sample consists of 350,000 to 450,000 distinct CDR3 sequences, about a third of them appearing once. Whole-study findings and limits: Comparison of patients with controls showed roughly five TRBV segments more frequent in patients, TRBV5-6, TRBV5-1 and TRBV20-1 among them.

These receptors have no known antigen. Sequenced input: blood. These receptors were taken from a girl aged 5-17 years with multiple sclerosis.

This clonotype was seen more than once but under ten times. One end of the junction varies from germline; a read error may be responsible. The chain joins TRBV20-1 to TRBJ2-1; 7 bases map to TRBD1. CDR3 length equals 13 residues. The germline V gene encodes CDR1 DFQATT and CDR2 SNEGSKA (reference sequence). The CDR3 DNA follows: TGCAGAGCTACACCGGGACAGCGAAATGAGCAGTTCTTC. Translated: CRATPGQRNEQFF.

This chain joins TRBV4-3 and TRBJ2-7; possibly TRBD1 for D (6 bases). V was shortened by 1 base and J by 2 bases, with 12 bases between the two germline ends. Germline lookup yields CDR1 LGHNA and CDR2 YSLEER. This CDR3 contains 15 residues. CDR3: CASSQGIQGTYEQYF. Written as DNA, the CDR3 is TGCGCCAGCAGCCAAGGAATCCAGGGGACCTACGAGCAGTACTTC.

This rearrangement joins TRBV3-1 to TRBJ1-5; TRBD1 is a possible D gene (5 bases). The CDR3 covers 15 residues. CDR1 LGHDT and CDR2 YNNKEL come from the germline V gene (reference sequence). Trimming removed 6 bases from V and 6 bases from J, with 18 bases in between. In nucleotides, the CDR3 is TGTGCCAGCAGTCTCGGGACCACGGGTACTCAGCCCCAGCATTTT. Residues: CASSLGTTGTQPQHF.

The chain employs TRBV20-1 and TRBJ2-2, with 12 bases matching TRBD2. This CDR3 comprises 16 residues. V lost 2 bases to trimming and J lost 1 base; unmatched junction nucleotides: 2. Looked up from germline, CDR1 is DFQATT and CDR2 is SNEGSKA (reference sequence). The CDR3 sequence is CSARLAGGKNTGELFF. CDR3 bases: TGCAGTGCTAGACTAGCGGGGGGGAAGAACACCGGGGAGCTGTTTTTT.

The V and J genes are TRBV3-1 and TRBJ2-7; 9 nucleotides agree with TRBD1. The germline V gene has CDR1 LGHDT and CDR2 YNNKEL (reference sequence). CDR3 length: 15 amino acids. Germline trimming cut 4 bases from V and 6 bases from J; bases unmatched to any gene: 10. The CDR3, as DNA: TGTGCCAGCAGCCGTCGAGGGACAGGGAGTGGCGAGCAGTACTTC. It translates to CASSRRGTGSGEQYF.

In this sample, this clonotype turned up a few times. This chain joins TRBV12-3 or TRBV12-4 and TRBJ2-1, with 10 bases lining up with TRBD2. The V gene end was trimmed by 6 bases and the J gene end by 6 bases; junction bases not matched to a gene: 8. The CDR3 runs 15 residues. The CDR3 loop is CASSQLAGMVNEQFF. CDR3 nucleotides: TGTGCCAGCAGCCAACTAGCGGGGATGGTCAATGAGCAGTTCTTC.

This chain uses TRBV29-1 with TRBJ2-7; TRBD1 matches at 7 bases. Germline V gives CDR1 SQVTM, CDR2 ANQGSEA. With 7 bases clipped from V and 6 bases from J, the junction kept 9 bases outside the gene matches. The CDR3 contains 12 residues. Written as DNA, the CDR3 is TGCAGCGGCCTAGGTCCAGGGGGCGAGCAGTACTTC. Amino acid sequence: CSGLGPGGEQYF.

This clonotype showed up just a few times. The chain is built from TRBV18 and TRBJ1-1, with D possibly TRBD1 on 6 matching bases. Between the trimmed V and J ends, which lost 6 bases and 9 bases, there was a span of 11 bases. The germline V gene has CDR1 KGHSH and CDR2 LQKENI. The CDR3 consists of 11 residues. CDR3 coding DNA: TGTGCCAGCTCCTCGGACAGCCAAGCTTTCTTT. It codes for CASSSDSQAFF.

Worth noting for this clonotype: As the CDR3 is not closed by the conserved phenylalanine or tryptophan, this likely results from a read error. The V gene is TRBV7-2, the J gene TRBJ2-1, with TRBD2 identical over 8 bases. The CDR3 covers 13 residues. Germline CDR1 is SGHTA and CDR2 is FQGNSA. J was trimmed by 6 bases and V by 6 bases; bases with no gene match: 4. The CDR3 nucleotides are TGTGCCAGCAGACGTACTAGCGGCAATGAGCAGTTCGTC. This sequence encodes CASRRTSGNEQFV.

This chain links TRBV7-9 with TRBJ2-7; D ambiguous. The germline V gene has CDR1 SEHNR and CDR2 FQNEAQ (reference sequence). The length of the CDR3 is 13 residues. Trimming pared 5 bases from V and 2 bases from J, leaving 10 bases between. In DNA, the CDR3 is TGTGCCAGCAGCCCTAAGGAGACCTACGAGCAGTACTTC. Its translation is CASSPKETYEQYF.

Here the CDR3 DNA reads TGTGCCAGCAGCTCGCTACCGGGACAGGGCGGATATAATTCACCCCTCCACTTT. Translated: CASSSLPGQGGYNSPLHF. The V gene is TRBV7-2, the J gene TRBJ1-6; TRBD1 agrees at 9 bases. Trimming took 4 bases from V and 4 from J; bases not matched to a gene: 11. Germline V lookup: CDR1 SGHTA, CDR2 FQGNSA. The CDR3 contains 18 residues.

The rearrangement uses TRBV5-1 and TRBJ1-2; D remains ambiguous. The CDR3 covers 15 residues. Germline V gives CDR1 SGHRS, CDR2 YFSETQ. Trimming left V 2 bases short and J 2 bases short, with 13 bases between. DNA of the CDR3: TGCGCCAGCAGCTTAACAACCGGGTCAAACTATGGCTACACCTTC. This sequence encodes CASSLTTGSNYGYTF. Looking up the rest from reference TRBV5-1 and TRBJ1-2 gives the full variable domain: KAGVTQTPRYLIKTRGQQVTLSCSPISGHRSVSWYQQTPGQGLQFLFEYFSETQRNKGNFPGRFSGRQFSNSRSEMNVSTLELGDSALYLCASSLTTGSNYGYTFGSGTRLTVV.

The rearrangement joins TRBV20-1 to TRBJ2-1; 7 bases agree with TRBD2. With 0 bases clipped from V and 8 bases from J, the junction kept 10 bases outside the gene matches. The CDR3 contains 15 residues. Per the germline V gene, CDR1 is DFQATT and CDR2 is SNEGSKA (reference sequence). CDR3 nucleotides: TGCAGTGCTAGAGATGGGCTAGCGGATCGCCATGAGCAGTTCTTC. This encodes CSARDGLADRHEQFF.

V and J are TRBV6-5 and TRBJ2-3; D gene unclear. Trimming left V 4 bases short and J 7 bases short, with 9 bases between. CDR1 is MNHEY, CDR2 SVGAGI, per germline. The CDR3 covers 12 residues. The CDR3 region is CASSSVGNTQYF. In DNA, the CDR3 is TGTGCCAGCAGTTCTGTAGGGAATACGCAGTATTTT.

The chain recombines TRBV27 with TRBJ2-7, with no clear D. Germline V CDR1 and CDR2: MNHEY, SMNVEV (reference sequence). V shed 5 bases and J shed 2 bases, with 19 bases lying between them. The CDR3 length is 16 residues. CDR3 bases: TGTGCCAGCAGTCCGATTAGCTATTCAACGCCCTACGAGCAGTACTTC. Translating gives CASSPISYSTPYEQYF.

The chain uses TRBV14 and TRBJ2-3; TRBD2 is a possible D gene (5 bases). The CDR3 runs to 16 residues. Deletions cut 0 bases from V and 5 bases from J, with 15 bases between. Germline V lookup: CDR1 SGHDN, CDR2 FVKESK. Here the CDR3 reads CASSQDTVTRGDTQYF. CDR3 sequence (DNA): TGTGCCAGCAGCCAAGATACTGTGACACGGGGAGATACGCAGTATTTT.

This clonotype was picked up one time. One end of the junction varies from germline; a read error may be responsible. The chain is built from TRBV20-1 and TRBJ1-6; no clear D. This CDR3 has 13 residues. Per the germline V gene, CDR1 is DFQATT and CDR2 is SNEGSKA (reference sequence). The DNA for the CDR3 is TGCAGTGCTAAGAGCTCCTATAATTCACCCCACCACTTT. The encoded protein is CSAKSSYNSPHHF.

The chain's CDR3 is CASSLEGQGARNEQFF. The CDR3 coding sequence is TGTGCCAGCAGCTTAGAGGGACAGGGGGCTAGAAATGAGCAGTTCTTC. The chain joins TRBV7-6 to TRBJ2-1; TRBD1 agrees at 12 bases. Losses at the gene ends were 1 base for V and 7 bases for J; bases not matched to a gene: 5. There are 16 residues in the CDR3. The germline CDR1 and CDR2 sequences are SGHVS and FNYEAQ. The full variable domain, with the rest looked up from reference TRBV7-6 and TRBJ2-1, is GAGVSQSPRYKVTKRGQDVALRCDPISGHVSLYWYRQALGQGPEFLTYFNYEAQQDKSGLPNDRFSAERPEGSISTLTIQRTEQRDSAMYRCASSLEGQGARNEQFFGPGTRLTVL.

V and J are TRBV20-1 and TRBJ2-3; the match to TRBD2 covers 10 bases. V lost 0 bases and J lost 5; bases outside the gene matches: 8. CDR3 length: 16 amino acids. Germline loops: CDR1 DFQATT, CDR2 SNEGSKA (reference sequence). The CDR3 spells CSARDWLAGAVDTQYF. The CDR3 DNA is TGCAGTGCTAGAGATTGGCTAGCGGGGGCGGTAGATACGCAGTATTTT.

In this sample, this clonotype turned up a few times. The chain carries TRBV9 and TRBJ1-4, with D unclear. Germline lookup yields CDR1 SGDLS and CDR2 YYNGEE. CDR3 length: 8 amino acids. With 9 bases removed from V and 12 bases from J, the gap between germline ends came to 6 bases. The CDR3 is CATRELFF. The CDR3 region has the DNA TGTGCCACCCGTGAACTGTTTTTT.

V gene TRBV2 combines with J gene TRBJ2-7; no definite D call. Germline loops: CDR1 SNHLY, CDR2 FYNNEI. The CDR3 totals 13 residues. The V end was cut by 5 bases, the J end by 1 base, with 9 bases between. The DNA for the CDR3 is TGTGCCAGCAGTCCTATTCTTTCCTACGAGCAGTACTTC. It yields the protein CASSPILSYEQYF.

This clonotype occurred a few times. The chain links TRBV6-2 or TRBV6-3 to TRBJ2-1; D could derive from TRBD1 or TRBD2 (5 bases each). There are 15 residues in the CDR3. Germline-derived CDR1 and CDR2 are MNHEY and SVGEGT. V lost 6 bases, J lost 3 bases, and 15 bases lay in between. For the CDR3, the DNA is TGTGCCAGCAGCTCCCCGGGACCCAACTACAATGAGCAGTTCTTC. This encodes CASSSPGPNYNEQFF.

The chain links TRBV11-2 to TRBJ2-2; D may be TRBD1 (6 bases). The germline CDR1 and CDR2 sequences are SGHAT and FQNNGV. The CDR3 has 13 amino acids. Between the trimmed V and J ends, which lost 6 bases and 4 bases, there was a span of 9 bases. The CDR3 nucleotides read TGTGCCAGCAGTAACAGGGTCACCGGGGAGCTGTTTTTT. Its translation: CASSNRVTGELFF. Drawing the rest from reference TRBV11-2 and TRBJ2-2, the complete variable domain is EAGVAQSPRYKIIEKRQSVAFWCNPISGHATLYWYQQILGQGPKLLIQFQNNGVVDDSQLPKDRFSAERLKGVDSTLKIQPAKLEDSAVYLCASSNRVTGELFFGEGSRLTVL.

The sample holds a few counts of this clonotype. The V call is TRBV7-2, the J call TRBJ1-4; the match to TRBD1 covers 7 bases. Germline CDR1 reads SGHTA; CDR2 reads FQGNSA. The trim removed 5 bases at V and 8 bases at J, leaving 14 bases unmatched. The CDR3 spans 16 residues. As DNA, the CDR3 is TGTGCCAGCAGCCCACAGGGGCCGCGATTTCAAGAAAAACTGTTTTTT. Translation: CASSPQGPRFQEKLFF.

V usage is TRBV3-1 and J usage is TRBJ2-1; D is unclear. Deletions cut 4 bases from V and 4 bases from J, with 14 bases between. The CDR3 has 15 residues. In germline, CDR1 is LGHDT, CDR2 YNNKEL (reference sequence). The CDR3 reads CASSPTLDQYNEQFF. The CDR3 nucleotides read TGTGCCAGCAGCCCTACCCTGGACCAGTACAATGAGCAGTTCTTC.

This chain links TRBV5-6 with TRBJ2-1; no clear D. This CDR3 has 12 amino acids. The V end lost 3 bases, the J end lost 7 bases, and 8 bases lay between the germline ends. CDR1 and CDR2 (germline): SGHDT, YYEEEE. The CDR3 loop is CASSSSLNEQFF. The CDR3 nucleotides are TGTGCCAGCAGCTCCTCTTTGAATGAGCAGTTCTTC.

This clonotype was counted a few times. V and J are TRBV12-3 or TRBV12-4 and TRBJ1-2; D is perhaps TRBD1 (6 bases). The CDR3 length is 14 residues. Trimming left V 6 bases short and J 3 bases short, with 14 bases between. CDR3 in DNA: TGTGCCAGCAGCAGCTCGGGGGGGCACTATGGCTACACCTTC. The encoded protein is CASSSSGGHYGYTF.

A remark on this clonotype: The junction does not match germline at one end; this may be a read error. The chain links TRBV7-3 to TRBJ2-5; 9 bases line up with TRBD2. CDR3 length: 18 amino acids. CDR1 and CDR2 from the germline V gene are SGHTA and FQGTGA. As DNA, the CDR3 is TGTGCCAGCAGCTTAACCCCAGCGGGGGGAGGAAAGCAAGAGTCCCAGTACTTC. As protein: CASSLTPAGGGKQESQYF.

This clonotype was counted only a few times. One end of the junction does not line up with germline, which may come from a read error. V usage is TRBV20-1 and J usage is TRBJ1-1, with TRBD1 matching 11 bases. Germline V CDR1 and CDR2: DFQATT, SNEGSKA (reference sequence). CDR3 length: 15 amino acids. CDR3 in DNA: TGCAGTGCTACCGGGACAGGGGGTGGGAACACTGAGGCTTTCTTT. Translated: CSATGTGGGNTEAFF.